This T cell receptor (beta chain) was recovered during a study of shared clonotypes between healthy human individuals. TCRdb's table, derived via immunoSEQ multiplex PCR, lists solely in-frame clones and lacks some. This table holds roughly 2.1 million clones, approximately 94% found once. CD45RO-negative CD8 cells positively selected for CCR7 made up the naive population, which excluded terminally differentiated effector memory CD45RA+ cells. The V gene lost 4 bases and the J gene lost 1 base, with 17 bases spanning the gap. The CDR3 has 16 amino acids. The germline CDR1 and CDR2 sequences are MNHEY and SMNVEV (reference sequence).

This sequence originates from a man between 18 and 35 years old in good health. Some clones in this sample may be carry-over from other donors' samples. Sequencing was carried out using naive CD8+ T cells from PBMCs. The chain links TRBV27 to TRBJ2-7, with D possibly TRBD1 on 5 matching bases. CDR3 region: CASSSVWGATSYEQYF. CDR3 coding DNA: TGTGCCAGCAGTTCCGTGTGGGGCGCTACGTCCTACGAGCAGTACTTC.